Below, 12 T cell receptor beta chains from the same sample are listed, as sequenced in a study of human T cells and chemical hapten exposure. TCRdb analysed the RACE reads with MiXCR anew, one entry per CDR3 protein. Seen here are around 35,000 distinct CDR3 sequences, around 5% observed once, and the top ten hold more than 10%. The time point: healthy volunteer bleed at 6 weeks. Unfractionated whole blood served as the source for total RNA extraction. The specimen was whole blood. The receptors originated from a human donor in good health. Some clones in this sample may be carry-over from other donors' samples.

Notes on this clonotype: A much larger clone sits a single nucleotide away, making a read error possible. V gene TRBV4-2 combines with J gene TRBJ1-6; possibly TRBD1 for D (5 bases). The CDR3 consists of 16 residues. From germline, CDR1 is LGHNA and CDR2 YNFKEQ. The CDR3 protein is CASNQDSGGGSSPLHF. DNA of the CDR3: TGTGCCAGCAACCAAGATTCGGGCGGGGGTAGTTCACCCCTCCACTTT.

This clonotype was seen at least ten times. This chain uses TRBV5-1 with TRBJ2-5; 7 nucleotides line up with TRBD2. With 2 bases clipped from V and 4 bases from J, the junction kept 5 bases outside the gene matches. This CDR3 is built from 14 residues. CDR1 is SGHRS and CDR2 is YFSETQ in the germline V gene. The CDR3: CASSLTREGETQYF. CDR3 DNA: TGCGCCAGCAGCTTAACCAGGGAGGGAGAGACCCAGTACTTC.

The chain uses TRBV6-2 or TRBV6-3 and TRBJ1-2; D perhaps matches TRBD1 (6 bases). This CDR3 is built from 13 residues. Germline V lookup: CDR1 MNHEY, CDR2 SVGEGT. V dropped 5 bases and J dropped 2 bases, with 9 bases sitting between them. In nucleotides, the CDR3 is TGTGCCAGCAGTCCAACAGGGAACTATGGCTACACCTTC. Its translation: CASSPTGNYGYTF.

This clonotype was picked up many times. For the CDR3, the DNA is TGTGCCAGCAGCTCCACTCTGAGCGGGGGGGCTTATGAGCAGTTCTTC. This translates into CASSSTLSGGAYEQFF. The gene calls are TRBV7-2 and TRBJ2-1; 10 bases are a match to TRBD2. CDR1 is SGHTA and CDR2 is FQGNSA in the germline V gene. J lost 8 bases, V lost 4 bases, and 11 bases had no gene match. CDR3 length: 16 amino acids.

This clonotype was detected many times. V gene TRBV11-2 combines with J gene TRBJ2-3; D uncertain. Trimming took 5 bases from V and 1 from J, leaving 13 bases between them. This CDR3 has 15 residues. Germline lookup yields CDR1 SGHAT and CDR2 FQNNGV. Here the CDR3 reads CASSRLADRTDTQYF. The DNA for the CDR3 is TGTGCCAGCAGCCGGTTAGCAGATCGCACAGATACGCAGTATTTT.

This clonotype occurred many times. The rearrangement links TRBV7-2 to TRBJ2-7, with a tentative D call TRBD2 (6 bases). This CDR3 region has 14 residues. Germline-derived CDR1 and CDR2 are SGHTA and FQGNSA. With 4 bases removed from V and 0 bases from J, the gap between germline ends came to 10 bases. CDR3 in amino acids: CASSSLAASYEQYF. In nucleotides, the CDR3 is TGTGCCAGCAGCTCCTTAGCGGCCTCCTACGAGCAGTACTTC.

This clonotype was detected many times. This chain connects TRBV7-9 to TRBJ2-7; 7 nucleotides line up with TRBD1. The CDR3 is 14 residues long. J gave up 0 bases and V 5 bases, and 4 bases lay outside the gene matches. Germline CDR1 is SEHNR and CDR2 is FQNEAQ (reference sequence). CDR3 bases: TGTGCCAGCAGCCTACAGGGGTCCTCCTACGAGCAGTACTTC. It encodes CASSLQGSSYEQYF.

This clonotype was found many times. J is TRBJ1-1 and V is TRBV6-1, with D possibly TRBD1 on 5 matching bases. In germline, CDR1 is MNHNS, CDR2 SASEGT. The CDR3 covers 14 residues. Trimming removed 6 bases from V and 4 bases from J, with 15 bases in between. The CDR3 sequence is CASRRDNTGTEAFF. As DNA, the CDR3 is TGTGCCAGCAGAAGAGATAACACAGGCACTGAAGCTTTCTTT.

This clonotype was seen ten or more times. The J gene is TRBJ1-5, the V gene TRBV6-1; D may be TRBD1 (6 bases). The CDR3 has 16 amino acids. The germline V gene encodes CDR1 MNHNS and CDR2 SASEGT. Between the trimmed V and J ends, which lost 3 bases and 1 base, there was a span of 13 bases. The CDR3 DNA is TGTGCCAGCAGTGAGTACGGGCAGGGGAGCAATCAGCCCCAGCATTTT. Translation gives CASSEYGQGSNQPQHF.

The V gene is TRBV10-3, the J gene TRBJ1-1; D is unresolved. Germline-derived CDR1 and CDR2 are ENHRY and SYGVKD. This CDR3 spans 12 amino acids. The germline V and J ends were trimmed by 3 bases and 6 bases, with 8 bases remaining between them. The CDR3 DNA follows: TGTGCCATCAGTGAAGACACTGCTGAAGCTTTCTTT. Its translation is CAISEDTAEAFF.

With respect to this clonotype: A single base separates this from a much larger clone, so it may be a read error. The chain couples TRBV6-4 to TRBJ2-3; 7 bases agree with TRBD2. The CDR3 spans 14 residues. The junction had 5 bases not matched to a gene; V was cut back by 3 bases and J by 5 bases. CDR1 is MRHNA and CDR2 is SNTAGT in the germline V gene. This CDR3 reads CASSERGVEDTQYF. The CDR3 nucleotides read TGTGCCAGCAGTGAACGGGGGGTCGAAGATACGCAGTATTTT.

This clonotype was recorded at least ten times. Here the CDR3 DNA reads TGTGCCAGCAGCCCCTTCGGTCAAACCGATACGCAGTATTTT. Protein product: CASSPFGQTDTQYF. V gene TRBV16 combines with J gene TRBJ2-3; D gene unclear. This CDR3 spans 14 amino acids. Germline-derived CDR1 and CDR2 are KGHSY and FQNENV. Trimming pared 4 bases from V and 6 bases from J, leaving 14 bases between.